One sample yielded the 15 T cell receptor beta chains listed below, sequenced in a study of cytomegalovirus exposure and HLA in healthy donors. The PCR was carried out with 60 Vbeta primers and 13 Jbeta primers. TCRdb keeps only in-frame clones here, not all; method: immunoSEQ multiplex PCR. The profile covers about 130,000 clones, with around 77% appearing a single time and approximately 2% taken by the ten largest. The sample was PBMCs. These receptors all come from a young man in good health and CMV-seronegative.

The rearrangement links TRBV6-1 to TRBJ2-3; 7 nucleotides match TRBD2. The CDR3 has 17 amino acids. The ends lost 4 bases at V and 3 bases at J; junction bases unmatched: 13. The germline V gene encodes CDR1 MNHNS and CDR2 SASEGT. The DNA for the CDR3 is TGTGCCAGCAGTGGGGAGGGATCAGGGTGGGTGACAGATACGCAGTATTTT. Its protein product is CASSGEGSGWVTDTQYF.

The rearrangement joins TRBV9 to TRBJ2-3; no clear D gene. In germline, CDR1 is SGDLS, CDR2 YYNGEE. Trimming removed 0 bases from V and 0 bases from J, with 14 bases in between. The length of the CDR3 is 17 residues. This CDR3 reads CASSVAWSYRSTDTQYF. The DNA of the CDR3 is TGTGCCAGCAGCGTAGCTTGGAGCTATAGAAGCACAGATACGCAGTATTTT.

The rearrangement links TRBV5-4 to TRBJ2-3, with 9 bases that match TRBD1. Germline V gene data show CDR1 as SGHNT and CDR2 as YYREEE (reference sequence). Trimming took 0 bases from V and 4 from J; bases not matched to a gene: 3. This CDR3 is 15 amino acids long. The CDR3 is CASSLATGGSDTQYF. CDR3 nucleotides: TGTGCCAGCAGCTTGGCGACAGGGGGGTCAGATACGCAGTATTTT. Based on the CDR3 plus reference TRBV5-4 and TRBJ2-3, the full variable domain is ETGVTQSPTHLIKTRGQQVTLRCSSQSGHNTVSWYQQALGQGPQFIFQYYREEENGRGNFPPRFSGLQFPNYSSELNVNALELDDSALYLCASSLATGGSDTQYFGPGTRLTVL.

The gene calls are TRBV30 and TRBJ1-2; maybe TRBD1 (5 bases). CDR3 length equals 13 residues. Germline V lookup: CDR1 GTSNPN, CDR2 SVGIG (reference sequence). V was clipped by 2 bases and J by 3 bases, with 10 bases between them. The CDR3 spells CAWSPGLDYGYTF. In DNA, the CDR3 is TGTGCCTGGAGTCCAGGGTTGGACTATGGCTACACCTTC.

The table lists this clone with a few counts. The CDR3 reads CASSFTSLGEQYF. The DNA for the CDR3 is TGTGCCAGCAGCTTCACCTCTCTCGGCGAGCAGTACTTC. The rearrangement joins TRBV11-2 to TRBJ2-7; D remains unclear. Trimming took 3 bases from V and 6 from J, leaving 12 bases between them. CDR1 and CDR2 (germline): SGHAT, FQNNGV. The length of the CDR3 is 13 residues.

The V gene is TRBV5-1, the J gene TRBJ1-3; TRBD1 might be the D (5 bases). Germline V gene sequence: CDR1 SGHRS, CDR2 YFSETQ. Trimming stripped 1 base from V and 3 bases from J, with 8 bases between. This CDR3 is built from 14 residues. This CDR3 reads CASSLSGVGNTIYF. The CDR3 nucleotides are TGCGCCAGCAGCTTGTCGGGGGTTGGAAACACCATATATTTT.

The CDR3 DNA sequence: TGCGCCAGCAGCTTGGGCGGTTTGGGACAGGGCTACGAGCAGTACTTC. This sequence encodes CASSLGGLGQGYEQYF. This chain uses TRBV5-1 with TRBJ2-7; 9 nucleotides line up with TRBD1. V was pared by 0 bases and J by 3 bases, with 7 bases of the junction left unmatched. Germline values: CDR1 SGHRS, CDR2 YFSETQ. This CDR3 has 16 amino acids.

This clone was seen a handful of times. CDR3 in amino acids: CASSAGHRTDTQYF. The CDR3 bases are TGCGCCAGCAGCGCCGGACACCGCACAGATACGCAGTATTTT. The chain couples TRBV5-1 to TRBJ2-3; a weak D match, TRBD1 (5 bases). Trimming pared 4 bases from V and 1 base from J, leaving 10 bases between. Germline CDR1 is SGHRS and CDR2 is YFSETQ. The CDR3 consists of 14 residues.

The J gene is TRBJ2-7, the V gene TRBV6-6, with unresolved D. Germline V gene lookup returns CDR1 MNHNY and CDR2 SVGAGI (reference sequence). The CDR3 totals 12 residues. Trimming removed 10 bases at V and 4 bases at J, with 14 bases between. The CDR3 loop reads CATTREPYEQYF. In nucleotides, the CDR3 is TGTGCCACTACGAGAGAACCTTACGAGCAGTACTTC.

J is TRBJ2-3 and V is TRBV30; D remains ambiguous. CDR3 length: 13 amino acids. The germline V gene has CDR1 GTSNPN and CDR2 SVGIG (reference sequence). The germline V and J ends were trimmed by 6 bases and 2 bases, with 12 bases remaining between them. In nucleotides, the CDR3 is TGTGCCTGCCCGGCGGTAGACACAGATACGCAGTATTTT. Residues: CACPAVDTDTQYF.

The V call is TRBV7-3, the J call TRBJ2-5; 11 nucleotides match TRBD2. The length of the CDR3 is 16 residues. The germline gives CDR1 SGHTA, CDR2 FQGTGA. With 2 bases clipped from V and 5 bases from J, the junction kept 7 bases outside the gene matches. CDR3 sequence: CASSLGLAGGGETQYF. CDR3 nucleotides: TGTGCCAGCAGCTTAGGGCTAGCGGGAGGAGGGGAGACCCAGTACTTC.

The chain couples TRBV7-9 to TRBJ2-7, with D possibly being TRBD1 (5 bases). The germline V gene has CDR1 SEHNR and CDR2 FQNEAQ (reference sequence). The CDR3 extends over 18 amino acids. Trimming took off 5 bases at V and 0 bases at J, with 23 bases between the two ends. CDR3 nucleotides: TGTGCCAGCAGCCACCCGTCTTGGGGCGGTATCAGCTCCTACGAGCAGTACTTC. As protein: CASSHPSWGGISSYEQYF.

This clone was observed once. J is TRBJ2-7 and V is TRBV2; 12 nucleotides align to TRBD2. J was trimmed by 2 bases and V by 10 bases; bases with no gene match: 9. From germline, CDR1 is SNHLY and CDR2 FYNNEI. This CDR3 comprises 15 residues. The CDR3 here is CATTPGLAGPYEQYF. CDR3 in DNA: TGTGCCACCACCCCGGGACTAGCGGGTCCCTACGAGCAGTACTTC.

This chain links TRBV6-1 with TRBJ2-5; 9 bases agree with TRBD1. After removal of 7 bases from V and 4 bases from J, the junction contained 4 bases not matched to a gene. The CDR3 has 13 residues. Germline-derived CDR1 and CDR2 are MNHNS and SASEGT. CDR3 sequence: CASTLQGAETQYF. For the CDR3, the DNA is TGTGCCAGCACCCTACAGGGGGCAGAGACCCAGTACTTC.

The chain employs TRBV28 and TRBJ1-1; 7 bases are a match to TRBD1. The CDR3 runs to 13 residues. Germline-derived CDR1 and CDR2 are MDHEN and SYDVKM. Trimming at V came to 4 bases and at J to 4 bases, leaving 3 bases not matched to a gene. The CDR3 coding sequence is TGTGCCAGCAGTTCCAGGGGGAGCACTGAAGCTTTCTTT. Protein product: CASSSRGSTEAFF.